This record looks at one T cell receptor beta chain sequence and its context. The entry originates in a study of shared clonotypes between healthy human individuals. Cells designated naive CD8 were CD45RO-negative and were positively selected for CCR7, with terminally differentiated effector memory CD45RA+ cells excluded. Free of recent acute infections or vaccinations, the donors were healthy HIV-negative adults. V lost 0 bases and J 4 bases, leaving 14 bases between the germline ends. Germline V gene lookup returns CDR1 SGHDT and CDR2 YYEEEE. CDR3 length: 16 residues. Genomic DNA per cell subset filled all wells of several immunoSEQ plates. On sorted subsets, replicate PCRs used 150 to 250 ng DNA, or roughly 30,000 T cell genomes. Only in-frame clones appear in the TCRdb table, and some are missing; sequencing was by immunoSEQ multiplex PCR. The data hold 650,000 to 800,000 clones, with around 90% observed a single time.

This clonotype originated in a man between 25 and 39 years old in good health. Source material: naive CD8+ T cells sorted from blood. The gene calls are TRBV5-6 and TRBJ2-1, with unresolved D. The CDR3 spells CASSLVHPEKYNEQFF. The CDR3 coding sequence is TGTGCCAGCAGCTTGGTACACCCCGAGAAATACAATGAGCAGTTCTTC.